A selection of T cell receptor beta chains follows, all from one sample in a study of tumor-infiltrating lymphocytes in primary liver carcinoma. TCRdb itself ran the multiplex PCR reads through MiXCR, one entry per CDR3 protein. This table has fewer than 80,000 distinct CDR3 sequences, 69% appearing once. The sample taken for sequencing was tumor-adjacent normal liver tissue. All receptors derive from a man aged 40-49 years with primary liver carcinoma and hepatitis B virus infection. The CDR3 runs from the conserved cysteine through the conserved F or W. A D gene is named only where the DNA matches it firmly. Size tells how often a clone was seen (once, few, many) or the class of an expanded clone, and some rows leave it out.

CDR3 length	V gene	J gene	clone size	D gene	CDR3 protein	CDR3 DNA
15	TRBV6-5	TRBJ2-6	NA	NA	CVSSRDRTGANVLTF	TGTGTCAGCAGCCGCGACAGGACTGGGGCCAACGTCCTGACTTTC
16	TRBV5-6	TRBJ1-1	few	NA	CASSQNHPYGWEGAFF	TGTGCCAGCAGCCAGAATCACCCATACGGATGGGAGGGGGCTTTCTTT
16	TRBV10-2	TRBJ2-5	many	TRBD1	CASSPRQGAVQETQYF	TGCGCCAGCAGTCCCCGACAGGGGGCTGTGCAAGAGACCCAGTACTTC
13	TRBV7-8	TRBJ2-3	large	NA	CASWGVDEDTQYF	TGTGCCAGCTGGGGGGTGGACGAGGATACGCAGTATTTT
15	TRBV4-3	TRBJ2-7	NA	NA	CASSLDRETPYEQCF	TGCGCAAGCAGCCTAGATCGGGAGACTCCCTACGAGCAGTGCTTC
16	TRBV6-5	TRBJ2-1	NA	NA	CASIYSAGTSYNEQFF	TGTGCCAGCATTTACTCGGCAGGGACCTCGTACAATGAACAGTTCTTC
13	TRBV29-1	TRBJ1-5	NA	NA	CSVVGQINQPKHF	TGCAGCGTTGTCGGTCAGATCAATCAGCCCAAGCATTTT
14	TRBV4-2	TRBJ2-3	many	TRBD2	CASSQETSGDTQYF	TGTGCCAGCAGCCAAGAGACTAGCGGAGATACGCAGTATTTT
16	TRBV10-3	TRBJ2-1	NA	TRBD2	CAISGPGGSSYNEQFF	TGTGCCATCAGTGGCCCGGGAGGGTCATCGTACAATGAGCAGTTCTTC
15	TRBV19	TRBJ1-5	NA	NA	CASISTDTGYQPQHF	TGTGCCAGTATCTCGACCGATACAGGGTATCAGCCCCAGCATTTT
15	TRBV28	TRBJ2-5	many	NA	CASSFRARYQETQYF	TGTGCCAGCAGTTTCCGGGCCAGGTACCAAGAGACCCAGTACTTC
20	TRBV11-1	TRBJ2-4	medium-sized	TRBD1	CASSSGTRDRGDLAKNIQYF	TGTGCCAGCAGCTCAGGGACCCGGGACAGGGGAGATTTAGCCAAAAACATTCAGTACTTC
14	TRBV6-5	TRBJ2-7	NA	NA	CASSYSRGDHEHYF	TGTGCCAGCAGTTACTCTAGAGGGGATCACGAGCACTACTTC
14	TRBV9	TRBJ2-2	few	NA	CASSRDGGSGELFF	TGTGCCAGCAGTCGGGATGGGGGTTCCGGGGAGCTGTTTTTT
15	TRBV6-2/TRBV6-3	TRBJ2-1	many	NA	CASSYRSVFYNEQFF	TGTGCCAGCAGTTACAGGAGTGTGTTCTACAATGAGCAGTTCTTC
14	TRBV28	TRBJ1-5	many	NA	CASSLSGINQPQHF	TGTGCCAGCAGTTTATCCGGGATCAATCAGCCCCAGCATTTT
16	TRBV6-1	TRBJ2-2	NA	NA	CASDVEGHHYTGELFF	TGTGCCAGCGATGTCGAGGGACACCACTACACCGGGGAGCTGTTTTTT
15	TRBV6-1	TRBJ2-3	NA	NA	CASSPRDATNQPQYF	TGTGCCAGCAGTCCCCGAGATGCTACCAATCAGCCCCAGTATTTT
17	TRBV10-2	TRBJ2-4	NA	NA	CASSEGTCGIAENIQYF	TGCGCCAGCAGCGAGGGGACTTGCGGAATAGCCGAAAACATTCAGTACTTC
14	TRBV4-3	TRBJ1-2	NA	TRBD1	CASSQEEGASGYTF	TGCGCCAGCAGCCAAGAAGAGGGGGCAAGTGGCTACACCTTC
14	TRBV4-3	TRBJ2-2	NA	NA	CASNQDDYTGELFF	TGTGCCAGCAACCAAGACGATTACACCGGGGAGCTGTTTTTT
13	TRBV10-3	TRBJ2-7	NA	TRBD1	CTIGQGTPYEQYF	TGTACCATCGGACAGGGAACCCCCTACGAGCAATACTTC
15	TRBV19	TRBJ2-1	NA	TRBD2	CASREGTSGYDEQFF	TGTGCCAGTAGAGAGGGGACTAGCGGGTACGATGAGCAGTTCTTC
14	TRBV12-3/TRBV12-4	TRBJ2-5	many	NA	CASSIPMYQETQYF	TGTGCCAGCAGTATCCCAATGTACCAAGAGACCCAGTACTTC
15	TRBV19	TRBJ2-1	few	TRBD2	CASSVSLAVHNEQFF	TGTGCCAGTAGCGTGTCTCTAGCGGTCCACAATGAGCAGTTCTTC
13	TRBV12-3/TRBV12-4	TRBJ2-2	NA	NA	CAGKQFSTGELFF	TGTGCCGGCAAACAGTTTAGCACCGGGGAGCTGTTTTTT
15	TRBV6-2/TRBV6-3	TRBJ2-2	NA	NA	CVSSSLVGPTGELFF	TGTGTCAGCAGTTCCTTAGTGGGACCCACCGGGGAGCTGTTTTTT
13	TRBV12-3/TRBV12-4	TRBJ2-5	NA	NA	CASSRSGSEIQYF	TGTGCCAGCAGCCGAAGCGGGTCAGAGATCCAGTACTTC
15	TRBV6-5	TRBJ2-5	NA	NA	CANSYGWDAQETQYF	TGTGCCAACAGTTACGGCTGGGATGCACAAGAGACCCAGTACTTC
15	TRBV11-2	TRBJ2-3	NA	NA	CASSSTGAGAYTLYF	TGTGCCAGTAGTTCAACCGGGGCAGGGGCTTATACGCTGTATTTT
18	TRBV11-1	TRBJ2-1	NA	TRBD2	CASSLYRTAGESYNEQFF	TGCGCCAGCAGCTTATACCGCACCGCGGGAGAGTCCTACAATGAGCAGTTCTTC
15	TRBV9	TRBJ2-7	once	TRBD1	CASSVAGTADYEQYF	TGTGCCAGCAGCGTCGCAGGGACAGCCGACTACGAGCAGTACTTC
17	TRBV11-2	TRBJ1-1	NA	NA	CASSSKQGPRINTEAFF	TGTGCCAGCAGCTCAAAGCAGGGGCCAAGGATAAACACTGAAGCTTTCTTT
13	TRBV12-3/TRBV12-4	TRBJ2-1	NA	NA	CVSSLGHNNEQFF	TGTGTCAGCAGTCTCGGACACAACAATGAGCAGTTCTTC
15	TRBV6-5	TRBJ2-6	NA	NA	CASSPDLHGANVLTF	TGTGCCAGCAGTCCCGACCTTCATGGGGCCAATGTCCTGACTTTC
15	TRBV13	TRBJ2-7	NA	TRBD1	CASAGQEDTSYEQYF	TGTGCTAGCGCGGGACAGGAGGACACCTCCTACGAGCAGTACTTC
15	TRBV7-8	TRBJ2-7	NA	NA	CASSVIAGSRGKQYF	TGTGCCAGCAGCGTGATCGCGGGGAGCCGGGGGAAGCAGTACTTC
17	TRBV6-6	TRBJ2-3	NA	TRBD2	CVSSYSGLTGVPDTQYF	TGTGTCAGCAGTTACTCGGGACTAACGGGAGTACCTGATACGCAGTATTTT
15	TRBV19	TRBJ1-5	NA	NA	CASSMTTGGYQPQLF	TGTGCCAGTAGTATGACCACGGGGGGGTATCAGCCCCAACTTTTT
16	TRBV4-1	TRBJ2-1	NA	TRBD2	CASGPELAGAYNEQLF	TGCGCCAGCGGCCCCGAACTAGCGGGGGCTTACAATGAGCAGCTCTTC
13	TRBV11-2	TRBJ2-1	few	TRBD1	CVSSFRTGGEPFF	TGTGTCAGCAGCTTTAGGACAGGGGGCGAGCCGTTCTTC
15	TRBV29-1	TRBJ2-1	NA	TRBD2	CGVGLAGGFYNEHFF	TGCGGCGTTGGACTAGCGGGAGGGTTCTATAATGAGCACTTCTTC
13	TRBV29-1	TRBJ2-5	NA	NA	CSVRPTGRETQYF	TGCAGCGTCCGCCCGACAGGCAGGGAGACCCAGTACTTC
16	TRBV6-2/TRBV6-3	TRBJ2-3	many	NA	CASSYSWTEYTDTQYF	TGTGCCAGCAGTTACTCTTGGACAGAGTACACAGATACGCAGTATTTT
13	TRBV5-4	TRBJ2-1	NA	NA	CASSLGQYNERFF	TGTGCCAGCAGCTTGGGACAGTATAACGAGCGGTTCTTC
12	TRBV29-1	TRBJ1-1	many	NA	CSVEEQDDAAFF	TGCAGCGTTGAAGAACAGGACGACGCCGCTTTCTTT
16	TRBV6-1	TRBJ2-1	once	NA	CASRDGKGQPFNEQFF	TGTGCCAGCAGAGACGGAAAAGGACAGCCGTTCAATGAGCAGTTCTTC
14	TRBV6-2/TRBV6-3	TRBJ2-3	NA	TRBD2	CASSYTLAGAPAYF	TGTGCCAGCAGTTACACCCTAGCGGGAGCCCCAGCGTATTTT
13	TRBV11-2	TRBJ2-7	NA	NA	CASSFGGASEWYF	TGTGCCAGCAGCTTCGGAGGGGCTAGCGAATGGTACTTC
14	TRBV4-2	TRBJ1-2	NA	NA	CASSALEVNYGYTF	TGTGCCAGCAGTGCCCTTGAGGTGAACTATGGCTACACCTTC
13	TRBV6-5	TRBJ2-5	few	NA	CASSYSGVKTQYF	TGTGCCAGCAGTTATTCGGGGGTGAAGACCCAATACTTC
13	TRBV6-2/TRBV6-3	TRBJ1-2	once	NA	CVTADWDNYGYTF	TGTGTCACGGCGGACTGGGATAACTATGGCTACACCTTC
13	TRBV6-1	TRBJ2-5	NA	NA	CANRDIYQETQYF	TGCGCCAACAGGGACATCTATCAAGAGACCCAGTACTTC
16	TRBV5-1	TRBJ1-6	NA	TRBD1	CANSLQGAISDSPLHF	TGCGCCAACAGCTTGCAGGGGGCGATTTCCGATTCACCCCTCCACTTT
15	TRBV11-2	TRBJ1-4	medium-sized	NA	CASSLGPDSNEKLFF	TGTGCCAGCAGCTTAGGCCCGGACTCAAATGAAAAACTGTTTTTT
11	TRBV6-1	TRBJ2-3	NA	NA	CASRLGATQYF	TGTGCCAGCAGATTAGGGGCTACGCAGTATTTT
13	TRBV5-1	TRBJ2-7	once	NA	CACSLGAFYEQYF	TGCGCCTGCAGCTTGGGTGCGTTTTATGAGCAATACTTC
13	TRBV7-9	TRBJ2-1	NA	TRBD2	CASGLTSWGVQFF	TGTGCCAGCGGCTTGACTAGCTGGGGTGTGCAGTTCTTC